This T cell receptor beta chain appears in the sequencing data of a study of cytomegalovirus exposure and HLA in healthy donors. Study conclusions and caveats: Among TCR sequences, most were rare, though some public TCRs appeared in many donors. Some TCR beta chains (around 160 of them) were listed as cytomegalovirus-associated. According to a subsequent analysis, TCR clusters from the first cohort were inclined to appear together in the roughly 110 validation repertoires.

The CDR3 totals 14 residues. V gave up 4 bases and J gave up 0 bases; unmatched junction bases: 2. The germline gives CDR1 SEHNR, CDR2 FQNEAQ (reference sequence). Sequenced by immunoSEQ multiplex PCR; TCRdb stores in-frame clones only, minus some. The sample has some 140,000 clones, about 80% seen once; the top ten hold 25% to 30%. Points on this clone: Its specificity is not known.

The sequence derives from a young man in good health and CMV-seropositive. The rearrangement uses TRBV7-9 and TRBJ2-7; 8 bases map to TRBD1. The sample comprised PBMCs. The CDR3 DNA follows: TGTGCCAGCAGCTCAACAGGGGGCTCCTACGAGCAGTACTTC. Protein product: CASSSTGGSYEQYF.